Sequencing of this T cell receptor beta chain was carried out in a study of T cells after yellow fever vaccination. Study details: Preparation used SMART-Seq v4 Ultra Low Input for the low-cell-number fractions.

In making TCR cDNA, 5'RACE template switching added a universal primer site and UMIs to it. TCRdb called the 5' RACE reads again in MiXCR, with one record for every CDR3 protein. The sample shows approximately 550,000 distinct CDR3 sequences, about 13% of them seen only once. In its sample, this clonotype was seen a few times. The antigen remains unidentified. In germline, CDR1 is MNHEY, CDR2 SMNVEV (reference sequence). Trimming stripped 5 bases from V and 8 bases from J, with 18 bases between. The CDR3 length is 15 residues. Study outcomes and limitations: At around 95% for CD4 and over 80% for CD8, most primary-vaccination clones showed up again after the booster. The study found a weaker secondary response that peaked faster, day 5 versus 15.

Sequences were derived from PBMCs, sampled on the day of the yellow fever booster vaccination. The source of this sequence is a man younger than 45 who received the YFV17D yellow fever vaccine. The V gene is TRBV27, the J gene TRBJ2-2, with D uncertain. The CDR3 region is CASSKPSSRRGELFF. The DNA for the CDR3 is TGTGCCAGCAGTAAACCCAGCTCCCGTCGGGGGGAGCTGTTTTTT.